A selection of T cell receptor beta chains follows, all from one sample in a study of CD8 T cells in ankylosing spondylitis. TCRdb ran MiXCR on the 5' RACE reads and lists one entry per CDR3 protein. The profile shows 150,000 to 200,000 distinct CDR3 sequences, 9.5% to 10% of them singletons. The sequenced material came from blood, either unsorted or a sorted T cell fraction (not recorded which). Every receptor here comes from a female donor with ankylosing spondylitis or in good health (not recorded which). The CDR3 runs from the conserved cysteine through the conserved F or W. The D gene is left open where the match is weak. Rows may omit the clone size; those that give it use once, few, many or a size class.

-,TRBV7-2,TRBJ2-7,few,CASSLDGISVSEQYF,TGTGCCAGCAGCTTGGACGGGATATCTGTGAGCGAGCAGTACTTC
-,TRBV7-8,TRBJ1-5,-,CASSLEGRDSLLGLNQPQHF,TGTGCCAGCAGCTTAGAGGGCCGGGACTCTTTATTGGGGCTAAATCAGCCCCAGCATTTT
-,TRBV28,TRBJ1-1,-,CASSFPGLEAFF,TGTGCCAGCAGTTTCCCGGGACTTGAAGCTTTCTTT
TRBD1,TRBV7-2,TRBJ2-7,-,CASSLAMTGGEQYF,TGTGCCAGCAGCTTAGCAATGACAGGGGGCGAGCAGTACTTC
TRBD1,TRBV10-2,TRBJ1-1,-,CATGGGYTEAFF,TGCGCTACAGGGGGCGGGTACACTGAAGCTTTCTTT
-,TRBV5-6,TRBJ2-7,few,CASSGGEGSYEQYF,TGTGCCAGCTCAGGGGGGGAGGGATCCTACGAGCAGTACTTC
-,TRBV12-3/TRBV12-4,TRBJ1-2,many,CASSSGTMYYGYTF,TGTGCCAGCAGTTCGGGGACAATGTACTATGGCTACACCTTC
TRBD2,TRBV7-9,TRBJ2-7,many,CASSTSGSGGEQYF,TGTGCCAGCAGCACTAGCGGATCGGGGGGAGAGCAGTACTTC
TRBD2,TRBV6-1,TRBJ2-5,-,CASSLGGLAGLETQYF,TGTGCCAGCAGCCTTGGGGGACTAGCGGGCCTCGAGACCCAGTACTTC
-,TRBV30,TRBJ2-1,few,CAWSVSTGDEQFF,TGTGCCTGGAGTGTTTCGACGGGGGATGAGCAGTTCTTC
-,TRBV27,TRBJ2-5,-,CASREGGRKTQYF,TGTGCCAGCAGAGAGGGAGGTCGGAAGACCCAGTACTTC
-,TRBV5-6,TRBJ2-3,once,CASSSGLRDTQYF,TGTGCCAGCAGCTCCGGCCTCAGGGATACGCAGTATTTT
-,TRBV6-5,TRBJ2-2,-,CASSYRAAGELFF,TGTGCCAGCAGTTACAGGGCAGCCGGGGAGCTGTTTTTT
TRBD1,TRBV7-8,TRBJ2-7,few,CASSLPLRDRSSYEQYF,TGTGCCAGCAGCTTACCCCTCCGGGACAGGAGCTCCTACGAGCAGTACTTC
TRBD2,TRBV20-1,TRBJ2-1,-,CSVGTELAALYNEQFF,TGCAGTGTTGGGACGGAACTAGCGGCCTTATACAATGAGCAGTTCTTC
-,TRBV6-1,TRBJ1-1,many,CASSDFDSRNTEAFF,TGTGCCAGCAGTGACTTTGACAGCCGGAACACTGAAGCTTTCTTT
-,TRBV4-3,TRBJ1-1,-,CASSQVVGIEAFF,TGCGCCAGCAGCCAGGTAGTAGGGATTGAAGCTTTCTTT
TRBD2,TRBV11-2,TRBJ2-1,-,CASSLELAAYNEQFF,TGTGCCAGCAGCTTAGAACTAGCGGCCTACAATGAGCAGTTCTTC
-,TRBV5-1,TRBJ2-1,few,CASSLLRERKREQFF,TGCGCCAGCAGCTTGCTCCGGGAACGTAAGCGTGAGCAGTTCTTC
-,TRBV7-9,TRBJ2-1,few,CASSGNRRPSNEQFF,TGTGCCAGCAGCGGAAACAGGAGACCTTCCAATGAGCAGTTCTTC
-,TRBV6-2/TRBV6-3,TRBJ1-5,few,CASSYGLGQPQHF,TGTGCCAGCAGTTACGGATTGGGGCAGCCCCAGCATTTT
-,TRBV28,TRBJ2-3,many,CASSSPTRAVGTDTQYF,TGTGCCAGCAGTTCCCCGACTAGGGCGGTTGGCACAGATACGCAGTATTTT
-,TRBV28,TRBJ2-5,-,CASSLYGGGGAGETQYF,TGTGCCAGCAGTTTATATGGCGGAGGGGGGGCAGGAGAGACCCAGTACTTC
-,TRBV12-3/TRBV12-4,TRBJ2-1,many,CASRWRVNNEQFF,TGTGCCAGCAGATGGAGAGTCAACAATGAGCAGTTCTTC
TRBD2,TRBV6-2/TRBV6-3,TRBJ2-7,few,CASRPVGLAGTYEQYF,TGTGCCAGCAGGCCGGTCGGGCTAGCGGGAACCTACGAGCAGTACTTC
-,TRBV20-1,TRBJ1-2,few,CSAELGTSFSNYGYTF,TGCAGTGCCGAACTCGGGACATCTTTTTCTAACTATGGCTACACCTTC
TRBD2,TRBV27,TRBJ2-7,few,CASSSLLSGRYEQYF,TGTGCCAGCAGTTCCTTGCTTAGCGGGAGGTACGAGCAGTACTTC
-,TRBV12-3/TRBV12-4,TRBJ2-2,-,CASSFGSASFTGELFF,TGTGCCAGCAGTTTCGGAAGCGCTTCTTTCACCGGGGAGCTGTTTTTT
-,TRBV4-3,TRBJ2-1,few,CASSQEARYNEQFF,TGCGCCAGCAGCCAAGAGGCGCGGTACAATGAGCAGTTCTTC